These 22 T cell receptor beta chains were all obtained from the same sample, sequenced in a study of type 1 regulatory T cells. Their antigen targets remain unknown. TCRdb recomputed calls from the reads with MiXCR, one row per CDR3 protein. The repertoire includes tens of thousands of distinct CDR3 sequences, roughly two thirds of them detected once, and roughly 14% sits in the top ten. What was sequenced was cultured T cells, either the whole culture or a sorted T cell fraction (not recorded which). Stated subset: Tr1-enriched cell product generated in vitro against host alloantigens. Receptors were obtained from a human donor in good health.

Only a few counts were recorded for this clonotype. The chain links TRBV12-3 or TRBV12-4 to TRBJ2-2; D may be TRBD1 (6 bases). The germline V and J ends were trimmed by 7 bases and 2 bases, with 11 bases remaining between them. The CDR3 covers 14 residues. The CDR3 DNA reads TGTGCCAGCAAGGGGGACGGAAACACCGGGGAGCTGTTTTTT. This sequence encodes CASKGDGNTGELFF.

This clonotype occurred a few times. This chain uses TRBV28 with TRBJ1-6; TRBD1 agrees at 10 bases. Germline CDR1 reads MDHEN; CDR2 reads SYDVKM. The CDR3 is 15 amino acids. V dropped 6 bases and J dropped 7; count of bases not matched to a gene: 6. The CDR3 DNA is TGTGCCAGCAGGTCGACAGGGGGCGCAAATTCACCCCTCCACTTT. Translation: CASRSTGGANSPLHF.

The gene calls are TRBV10-3 and TRBJ1-5; TRBD1 aligns across 8 bases. Per the germline V gene, CDR1 is ENHRY and CDR2 is SYGVKD. The CDR3 spans 14 residues. V shed 11 bases and J 4 bases; nucleotides not matched to a gene: 10. CDR3 DNA sequence: TGTGCCGTGGCCCGGGACAGGACAAATCAGCCCCAGCATTTT. Its translation is CAVARDRTNQPQHF.

The chain has TRBV7-8 and TRBJ2-2, with D uncertain. This CDR3 is 16 amino acids long. From germline, CDR1 is SGHVS and CDR2 FQNEAQ. The ends were cut back, 1 base at V and 5 bases at J, with 14 bases in the middle. CDR3 sequence reads: CASSLGVGSRTGELFF. The CDR3 DNA follows: TGTGCCAGCAGCTTAGGTGTCGGCAGCAGAACCGGGGAGCTGTTTTTT.

This sequence joins TRBV7-9 and TRBJ2-3, with D perhaps matching TRBD1 (6 bases). The V gene lost 7 bases and the J gene lost 2 bases, with 19 bases spanning the gap. Germline V gene data show CDR1 as SEHNR and CDR2 as FQNEAQ (reference sequence). The CDR3 extends over 16 amino acids. The CDR3 nucleotides are TGTGCCAGCACCCGACGAGGGGGTTTCGCCACAGATACGCAGTATTTT. This codes for CASTRRGGFATDTQYF. The full variable domain, rest sourced from reference TRBV7-9 and TRBJ2-3, is DTGVSQNPRHKITKRGQNVTFRCDPISEHNRLYWYRQTLGQGPEFLTYFQNEAQLEKSRLLSDRFSAERPKGSFSTLEIQRTEQGDSAMYLCASTRRGGFATDTQYFGPGTRLTVL.

This clonotype has just one count. This chain uses TRBV20-1 with TRBJ1-5; D is uncertain. The CDR3 is 13 residues long. The germline gives CDR1 DFQATT, CDR2 SNEGSKA (reference sequence). The V end lost 4 bases, the J end lost 2 bases, and 9 bases lay between the germline ends. This CDR3 is CSAIDEGNQPQHF. The CDR3 coding sequence is TGCAGTGCTATCGATGAGGGCAATCAGCCCCAGCATTTT.

This clonotype was recorded a few times. The V and J genes are TRBV11-2 and TRBJ2-7, with D hard to call. V shed 3 bases and J shed 0 bases, with 9 bases lying between them. Germline V gene data show CDR1 as SGHAT and CDR2 as FQNNGV. This CDR3 has 14 amino acids. CDR3 coding DNA: TGTGCCAGCAGCTTCGACACGAGCTCCTACGAGCAGTACTTC. Its translation is CASSFDTSSYEQYF.

The chain employs TRBV6-5 and TRBJ1-5; the match to TRBD1 covers 8 bases. Per the germline V gene, CDR1 is MNHEY and CDR2 is SVGAGI. Losses at the gene ends were 7 bases for V and 2 bases for J; bases not matched to a gene: 10. The CDR3 has 16 amino acids. This chain's CDR3 is CASTPTGTGGNQPQHF. CDR3 DNA sequence: TGTGCCAGCACCCCGACCGGGACAGGCGGCAATCAGCCCCAGCATTTT.

V is TRBV11-2 and J is TRBJ1-1, with TRBD1 identical over 10 bases. With 5 bases clipped from V and 1 base from J, the junction kept 4 bases outside the gene matches. Germline lookup yields CDR1 SGHAT and CDR2 FQNNGV. CDR3 size: 15 residues. CDR3: CASSPRTGGNTEAFF. CDR3 sequence (DNA): TGTGCCAGCAGCCCTAGGACAGGGGGGAACACTGAAGCTTTCTTT.

The chain has TRBV20-1 and TRBJ2-5, with D perhaps matching TRBD1 (5 bases). Germline CDR1 reads DFQATT; CDR2 reads SNEGSKA (reference sequence). The CDR3 extends over 12 amino acids. Trimming shortened V by 2 bases and J by 2 bases, and 6 bases separated the two germline ends. The CDR3 DNA reads as TGCAGTGCTAGACAGGGTCAAGAGACCCAGTACTTC. It encodes CSARQGQETQYF.

This sequence joins TRBV5-1 and TRBJ1-2, with 8 bases lining up with TRBD1. The V gene end was trimmed by 0 bases and the J gene end by 3 bases; junction bases not matched to a gene: 4. The germline V gene has CDR1 SGHRS and CDR2 YFSETQ. The CDR3 runs to 15 residues. The CDR3 nucleotides read TGCGCCAGCAGCTTGGAGCAGGGGGCGGACTATGGCTACACCTTC. It specifies CASSLEQGADYGYTF.

The rearrangement joins TRBV6-6 to TRBJ1-4, with D uncertain. The germline V gene encodes CDR1 MNHNY and CDR2 SVGAGI (reference sequence). The V end was cut by 5 bases, the J end by 8 bases, with 18 bases between. The length of the CDR3 is 15 residues. The CDR3 reads CASSAGRLVEEKLFF. The CDR3 nucleotides read TGTGCCAGCAGTGCCGGACGGTTGGTCGAAGAAAAACTGTTTTTT.

The chain joins TRBV4-1 to TRBJ1-3; no firm D call. The germline CDR1 and CDR2 sequences are MGHRA and YSYEKL. The V end lost 1 base, the J end lost 0 bases, and 7 bases lay between the germline ends. CDR3 length equals 15 residues. The CDR3 region has the DNA TGCGCCAGCAGCCAAGCCCGGGACTCTGGAAACACCATATATTTT. This encodes CASSQARDSGNTIYF.

This rearrangement joins TRBV4-2 to TRBJ2-3; 11 positions match TRBD2. The germline V gene encodes CDR1 LGHNA and CDR2 YNFKEQ. The CDR3 covers 16 residues. J was trimmed by 5 bases and V by 4 bases; bases with no gene match: 8. The CDR3 region is CASSRGTSGKVDTQYF. The CDR3, as DNA: TGTGCCAGCAGCCGCGGGACTAGCGGTAAAGTAGATACGCAGTATTTT.

The chain links TRBV15 to TRBJ1-3; a weak D match, TRBD1 (5 bases). CDR3 length: 17 residues. V shed 4 bases and J shed 0 bases, with 16 bases lying between them. Looked up from germline, CDR1 is LNHNV and CDR2 is YYDKDF (reference sequence). The DNA of the CDR3 is TGTGCCACCAGCACCTTACTGTATGGGACCTCTGGAAACACCATATATTTT. Translation gives CATSTLLYGTSGNTIYF.

This clonotype has a single count. The chain couples TRBV6-2 or TRBV6-3 to TRBJ1-3; D not certain. Germline CDR1 MNHEY, CDR2 SVGEGT. This CDR3 is built from 17 residues. V was cut by 2 bases and J by 0 bases, with 14 bases left in between. The CDR3 loop reads CASSYRRSTNSGNTIYF. The CDR3 bases are TGTGCCAGCAGTTACAGACGGTCAACCAACTCTGGAAACACCATATATTTT.

The chain is built from TRBV2 and TRBJ1-1; D is ambiguous. V lost 5 bases to trimming and J lost 4 bases, with 8 bases between them. Germline V gene data show CDR1 as SNHLY and CDR2 as FYNNEI. The CDR3 has 12 residues. The CDR3 region has the DNA TGTGCCAGCAGTCCGTCGTTCACTGAAGCTTTCTTT. Its translation: CASSPSFTEAFF.

The chain is built from TRBV12-3 or TRBV12-4 and TRBJ1-5; 7 nucleotides agree with TRBD1. Germline trimming cut 6 bases from V and 4 bases from J; bases unmatched to any gene: 9. The CDR3 is 15 residues long. The DNA of the CDR3 is TGTGCCAGCAGAGACAACAGGGGCGGGAATCAGCCCCAGCATTTT. Protein sequence: CASRDNRGGNQPQHF.

This clonotype has only a few counts. This chain links TRBV18 with TRBJ2-3, with a possible D match to TRBD2 (7 bases). From germline, CDR1 is KGHSH and CDR2 LQKENI. With 1 base removed from V and 2 bases from J, the gap between germline ends came to 13 bases. The CDR3 totals 16 residues. The CDR3 loop is CASSPLSGGATDTQYF. CDR3 nucleotide sequence: TGTGCCAGCTCACCACTAAGTGGGGGGGCCACAGATACGCAGTATTTT.

The CDR3 DNA reads TGCAGTGCTAGAGCAGCGGGGGCAACAGATACGCAGTATTTT. Translating gives CSARAAGATDTQYF. This chain uses TRBV20-1 with TRBJ2-3, with TRBD2 identical over 8 bases. The junction had 3 bases not matched to a gene; V was cut back by 1 base and J by 3 bases. This CDR3 is built from 14 residues. Per the germline V gene, CDR1 is DFQATT and CDR2 is SNEGSKA (reference sequence).

This clonotype appeared a few times. The chain is built from TRBV6-6 and TRBJ1-3; D may be TRBD1 (5 bases). The length of the CDR3 is 14 residues. CDR1 and CDR2 (germline): MNHNY, SVGAGI (reference sequence). The CDR3 spells CATRKGTSGNTIYF. The CDR3, as DNA: TGTGCTACCCGGAAGGGGACCTCTGGAAACACCATATATTTT.

The chain couples TRBV19 to TRBJ2-3, with 8 bases aligning to TRBD2. This CDR3 contains 15 residues. The trim removed 5 bases at V and 3 bases at J, leaving 7 bases unmatched. Per germline, CDR1 LNHDA and CDR2 SQIVND (reference sequence). The CDR3 bases are TGTGCCAGTAGTCCCCGGCCGGGGGGGACAGATACGCAGTATTTT. This gives the protein CASSPRPGGTDTQYF.